Below, 18 T cell receptor beta chains from the same sample are listed, as sequenced in a study of blood T cell repertoires in COVID-19. The method was immunoSEQ multiplex PCR; TCRdb's version includes in-frame clones alone and lacks a portion of them. The sample lists some 210,000 clones, approximately 84% seen once, with 4% to 6% in the top ten. The sample consisted of peripheral blood. The receptors shown here come from a woman aged 70 to 79 with active or convalescent COVID-19.

V and J are TRBV2 and TRBJ2-2, with D perhaps matching TRBD1 (5 bases). Trimming pared 2 bases from V and 11 bases from J, leaving 21 bases between. The CDR3 is made up of 16 amino acids. Per the germline V gene, CDR1 is SNHLY and CDR2 is FYNNEI. The CDR3 region has the DNA TGTGCCAGCAGTGAAAGGCACATGGGGCTTAGTATAGAGCTGTTTTTT. Translation gives CASSERHMGLSIELFF.

The V call is TRBV27, the J call TRBJ2-7; D not resolved. V gave up 5 bases and J gave up 4 bases, with 18 bases separating them. Germline V gene lookup returns CDR1 MNHEY and CDR2 SMNVEV (reference sequence). The CDR3 has 15 amino acids. The CDR3: CASSPRFGRIYEQYF. Here the CDR3 DNA reads TGTGCCAGCAGTCCCCGCTTCGGCAGGATATACGAGCAGTACTTC.

J is TRBJ1-1 and V is TRBV6-5; no definite D call. The V and J ends lost 4 bases and 2 bases respectively, with 8 bases between them. This CDR3 is built from 13 residues. The germline gives CDR1 MNHEY, CDR2 SVGAGI. CDR3 residues: CASSFSSNTEAFF. In nucleotides, the CDR3 is TGTGCCAGCAGTTTCTCGAGTAACACTGAAGCTTTCTTT.

V is TRBV4-1 and J is TRBJ2-6, with 7 nucleotides matching TRBD2. The CDR3 loop spans 17 amino acids. Germline V gene sequence: CDR1 MGHRA, CDR2 YSYEKL. The V segment lost 4 bases and the J segment 3 bases; nucleotides outside the gene matches: 9. CDR3 in amino acids: CASSLREGSGGANVLTF. CDR3 DNA: TGCGCCAGCAGCCTAAGGGAGGGTAGTGGTGGGGCCAACGTCCTGACTTTC.

V and J are TRBV29-1 and TRBJ1-1; D is perhaps TRBD1 (6 bases). V was trimmed by 5 bases and J by 6 bases, leaving 16 bases between them. The CDR3 loop spans 13 amino acids. Per germline, CDR1 SQVTM and CDR2 ANQGSEA. CDR3 nucleotide sequence: TGCAGCGTTCAAACAGGGCGGGGGGCTGAAGCTTTCTTT. The encoded protein is CSVQTGRGAEAFF.

V and J are TRBV29-1 and TRBJ2-3; TRBD2 might be the D (7 bases). This CDR3 comprises 14 residues. V shed 8 bases and J shed 0 bases, with 15 bases lying between them. CDR1 is SQVTM, CDR2 ANQGSEA, per germline. The CDR3 is CSKGGAGSTDTQYF. Here the CDR3 DNA reads TGCAGCAAAGGGGGGGCGGGGAGCACAGATACGCAGTATTTT.

The chain carries TRBV6-1 and TRBJ2-5; no definite D call. Trimming took 3 bases from V and 5 from J, leaving 7 bases between them. CDR1 is MNHNS, CDR2 SASEGT, per germline. CDR3 length: 12 amino acids. CDR3 bases: TGTGCCAGCAGTGAGTACGAGGAGACCCAGTACTTC. Protein: CASSEYEETQYF.

The chain uses TRBV5-4 and TRBJ2-2; TRBD2 aligns across 13 bases. V dropped 4 bases and J dropped 6; count of bases not matched to a gene: 12. Germline CDR1 reads SGHNT; CDR2 reads YYREEE (reference sequence). This CDR3 spans 18 amino acids. This CDR3 reads CASSAPGLAGWKAGELFF. In nucleotides, the CDR3 is TGTGCCAGCAGCGCTCCGGGACTAGCGGGATGGAAGGCCGGGGAGCTGTTTTTT.

The chain joins TRBV18 to TRBJ2-1, with 8 bases matching TRBD2. Germline CDR1 KGHSH, CDR2 LQKENI. The CDR3 length is 15 residues. V shed 3 bases, J shed 4 bases, and the junction held 5 bases outside the gene matches. CDR3 coding DNA: TGTGCCAGCTCACCTCCGACTAGCGCTTACAATGAGCAGTTCTTC. Translating gives CASSPPTSAYNEQFF.

The V and J genes are TRBV7-2 and TRBJ1-6, with D unresolved. The CDR3 sequence is 16 residues long. V was pared by 2 bases and J by 6 bases, with 14 bases between. The germline CDR1 and CDR2 sequences are SGHTA and FQGNSA. The CDR3, as DNA: TGTGCCAGCAGCTTAAGACAAATCCAGTCTAATTCACCCCTCCACTTT. Protein sequence: CASSLRQIQSNSPLHF.

The chain employs TRBV14 and TRBJ2-3; 8 bases line up with TRBD2. CDR1 is SGHDN and CDR2 is FVKESK in the germline V gene. The CDR3 contains 17 residues. Germline trimming cut 4 bases from V and 3 bases from J; bases unmatched to any gene: 12. CDR3 sequence: CASSPRDSGMGTDTQYF. The CDR3 DNA reads TGTGCCAGCAGCCCTCGGGATAGCGGGATGGGAACAGATACGCAGTATTTT.

The chain employs TRBV14 and TRBJ1-1; the D gene is possibly TRBD1 (6 bases). This CDR3 contains 15 residues. Germline CDR1 SGHDN, CDR2 FVKESK. V lost 3 bases to trimming and J lost 4 bases, with 15 bases between them. Here the CDR3 reads CASSHLGGGGTEAFF. CDR3 in DNA: TGTGCCAGCAGCCACCTAGGGGGGGGTGGCACTGAAGCTTTCTTT.

CDR3 in amino acids: CVGSSGANVLTF. Written as DNA, the CDR3 is TGTGTGGGCAGCTCTGGGGCCAACGTCCTGACTTTC. The J gene is TRBJ2-6, the V gene TRBV18; unclear D gene. The CDR3 has 12 residues. Germline V CDR1 and CDR2: KGHSH, LQKENI.

The rearrangement uses TRBV7-4 and TRBJ2-2; 9 bases match TRBD2. Germline V gene data show CDR1 as SGHVT and CDR2 as SQSDAQ. This CDR3 spans 16 amino acids. Unmatched junction bases numbered 5, after V lost 1 base and J lost 5 bases. The CDR3 coding sequence is TGTGCCAGCAGCTTAGGGCGTAGCGGGGGAACCGGGGAGCTGTTTTTT. Translated: CASSLGRSGGTGELFF. Full variable domain (outside the CDR3, taken from reference TRBV7-4 and TRBJ2-2): GAGVSQSPRYKVAKRGRDVALRCDSISGHVTLYWYRQTLGQGSEVLTYSQSDAQRDKSGRPSGRFSAERPERSVSTLKIQRTEQGDSAVYLCASSLGRSGGTGELFFGEGSRLTVL.

This chain joins TRBV15 and TRBJ2-5; 10 bases match TRBD2. The V gene's germline CDR1 is LNHNV and CDR2 YYDKDF (reference sequence). The CDR3 runs 16 residues. The V segment lost 11 bases and the J segment 2 bases; nucleotides outside the gene matches: 14. The CDR3 protein is CAPDSPSGSRQETQYF. The CDR3 nucleotides are TGTGCCCCCGACTCTCCTAGCGGGAGTAGGCAAGAGACCCAGTACTTC.

The chain has TRBV5-1 and TRBJ2-1; TRBD2 is a possible D gene (5 bases). Germline CDR1 reads SGHRS; CDR2 reads YFSETQ. The CDR3 totals 15 residues. Trimming shortened V by 4 bases and J by 0 bases, and 11 bases separated the two germline ends. The CDR3 DNA reads TGCGCCAGCAGCCCCTTAGGGAGCTCCTACAATGAGCAGTTCTTC. It is translated as CASSPLGSSYNEQFF.

The chain employs TRBV18 and TRBJ1-1, with TRBD1 as a possible D gene (6 bases). This CDR3 contains 13 residues. V was shortened by 6 bases and J by 11 bases, with 19 bases between the two germline ends. Germline loops: CDR1 KGHSH, CDR2 LQKENI. This CDR3 reads CASSPRTESTAFF. The DNA for the CDR3 is TGTGCCAGCTCTCCTAGGACAGAATCGACGGCTTTCTTT.

A few counts support this clone. The V call is TRBV19, the J call TRBJ2-7; 8 nucleotides agree with TRBD1. V gave up 5 bases and J gave up 1 base; unmatched junction bases: 7. The CDR3 runs to 15 residues. Germline V gives CDR1 LNHDA, CDR2 SQIVND (reference sequence). CDR3 sequence reads: CASSVQGGLSYEQYF. The CDR3 nucleotides read TGTGCCAGTAGTGTACAGGGGGGACTTTCCTACGAGCAGTACTTC. The entire variable domain, with the rest obtained from reference TRBV19 and TRBJ2-7, is as follows: DGGITQSPKYLFRKEGQNVTLSCEQNLNHDAMYWYRQDPGQGLRLIYYSQIVNDFQKGDIAEGYSVSREKKESFPLTVTSAQKNPTAFYLCASSVQGGLSYEQYFGPGTRLTVT.